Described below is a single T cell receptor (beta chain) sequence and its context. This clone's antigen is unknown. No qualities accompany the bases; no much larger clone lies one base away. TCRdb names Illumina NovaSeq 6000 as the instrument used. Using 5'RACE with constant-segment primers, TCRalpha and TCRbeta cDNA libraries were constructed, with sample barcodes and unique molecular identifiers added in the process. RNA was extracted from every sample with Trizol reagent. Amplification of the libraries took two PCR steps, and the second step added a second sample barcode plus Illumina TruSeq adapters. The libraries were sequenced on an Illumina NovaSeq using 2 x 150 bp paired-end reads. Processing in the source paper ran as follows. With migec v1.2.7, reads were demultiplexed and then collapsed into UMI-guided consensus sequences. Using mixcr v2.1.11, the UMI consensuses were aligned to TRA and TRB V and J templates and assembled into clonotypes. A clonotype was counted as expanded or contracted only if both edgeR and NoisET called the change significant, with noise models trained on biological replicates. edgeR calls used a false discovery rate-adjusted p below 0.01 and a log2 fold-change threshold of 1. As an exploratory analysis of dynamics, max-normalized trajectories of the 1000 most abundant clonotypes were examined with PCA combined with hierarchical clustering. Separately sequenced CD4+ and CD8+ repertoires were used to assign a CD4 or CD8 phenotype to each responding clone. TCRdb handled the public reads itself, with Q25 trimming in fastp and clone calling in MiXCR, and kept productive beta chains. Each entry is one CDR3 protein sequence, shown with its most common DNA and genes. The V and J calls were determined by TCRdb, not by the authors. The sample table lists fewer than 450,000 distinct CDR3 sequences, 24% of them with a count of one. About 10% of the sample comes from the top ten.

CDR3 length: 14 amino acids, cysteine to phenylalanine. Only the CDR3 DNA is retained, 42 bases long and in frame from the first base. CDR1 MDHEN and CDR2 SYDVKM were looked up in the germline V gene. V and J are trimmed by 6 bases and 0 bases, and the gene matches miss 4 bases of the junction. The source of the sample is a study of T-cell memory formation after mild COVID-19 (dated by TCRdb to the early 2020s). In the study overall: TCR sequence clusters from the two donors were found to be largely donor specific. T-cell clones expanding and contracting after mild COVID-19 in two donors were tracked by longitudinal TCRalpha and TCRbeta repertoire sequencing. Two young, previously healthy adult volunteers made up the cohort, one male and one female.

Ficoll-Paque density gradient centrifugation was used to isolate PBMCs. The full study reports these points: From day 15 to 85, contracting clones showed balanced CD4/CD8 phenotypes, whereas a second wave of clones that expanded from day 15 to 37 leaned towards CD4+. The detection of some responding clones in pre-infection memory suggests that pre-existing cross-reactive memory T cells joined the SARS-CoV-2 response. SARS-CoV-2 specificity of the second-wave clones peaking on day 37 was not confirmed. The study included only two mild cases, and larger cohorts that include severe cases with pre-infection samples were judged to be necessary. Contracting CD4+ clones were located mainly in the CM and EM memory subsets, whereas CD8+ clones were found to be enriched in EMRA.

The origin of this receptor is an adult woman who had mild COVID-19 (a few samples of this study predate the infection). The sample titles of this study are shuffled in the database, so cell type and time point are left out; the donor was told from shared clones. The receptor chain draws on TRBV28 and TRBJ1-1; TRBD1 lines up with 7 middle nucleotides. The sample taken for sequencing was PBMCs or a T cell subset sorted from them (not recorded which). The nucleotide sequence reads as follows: TGTGCCAGCAGACAGGGACAGATGAACACTGAAGCTTTCTTT. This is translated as CASRQGQMNTEAFF.